The clone carrying this T cell receptor (beta chain) was observed a few times. In the original workflow: Amplified reference gene primers provided the basis for estimating nucleated cell counts. Libraries were prepared by immunoSEQ multiplex PCR; TCRdb keeps only in-frame clonotypes and omits some of them. The V and J calls and clone size come from that table; D and trimming were worked out from the DNA. The sample has 100,000 to 150,000 clones, 83% seen once. This sample was taken from a study of blood T cell repertoires in COVID-19. As for the study in general: The study drew acute and convalescent COVID-19 samples from the United States, Italy and Spain. Nucleic acid was either cDNA or gDNA, and it came from T cells, B-cell-depleted T cells, or PBMCs.

The CDR3 has 12 residues. The sequenced material came from peripheral blood. V gene TRBV21-1 combines with J gene TRBJ1-1; the D call of TRBD1 is as the table states it, not checked on the DNA. TRBV21-1 is classified as a pseudogene. This clonotype was sampled from a man older than 75 with active or convalescent COVID-19. The CDR3 coding sequence is TGTGCCAGCAGCAAAGAGGGGGACGGTGCTTTCTTT. It encodes CASSKEGDGAFF.